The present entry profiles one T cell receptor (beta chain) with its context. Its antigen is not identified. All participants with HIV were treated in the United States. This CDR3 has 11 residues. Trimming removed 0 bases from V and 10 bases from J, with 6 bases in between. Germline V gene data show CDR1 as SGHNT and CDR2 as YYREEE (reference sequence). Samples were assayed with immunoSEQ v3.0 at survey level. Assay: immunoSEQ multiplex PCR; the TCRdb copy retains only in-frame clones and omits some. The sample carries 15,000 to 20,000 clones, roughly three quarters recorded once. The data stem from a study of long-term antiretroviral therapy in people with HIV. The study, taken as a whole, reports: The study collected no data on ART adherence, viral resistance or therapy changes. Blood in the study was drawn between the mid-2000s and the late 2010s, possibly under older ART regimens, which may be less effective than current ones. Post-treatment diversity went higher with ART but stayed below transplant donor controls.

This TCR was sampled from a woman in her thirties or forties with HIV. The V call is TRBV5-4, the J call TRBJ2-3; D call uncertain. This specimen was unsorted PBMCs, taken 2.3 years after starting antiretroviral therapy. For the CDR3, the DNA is TGTGCCAGCAGCTTGGGAGAGGCGCAGTATTTT. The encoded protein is CASSLGEAQYF.